Listed below are T cell receptor beta chains from one sample, sequenced in a study of blood T cells in healthy people across ages. Using its own MiXCR run on the 5' RACE reads, TCRdb lists one record per CDR3 protein. The table lists 1,100,000 or so distinct CDR3 sequences, less than 50% of them singletons. What was sequenced was blood. The receptors were sampled from a woman aged 55 to 70 in good health. CDR3s include the opening cysteine and the closing phenylalanine or tryptophan. Each record gives: D gene, J gene, V gene, clone size, CDR3 DNA, CDR3 protein. The D gene is left open where the match is weak. Clone size is given for some rows only: seen once, a few or many times, or a class if the clone is expanded.

TRBD1 TRBJ2-7 TRBV11-3 few TGTGCCAGCAGCGCGGGACAGGGAAACGAGCAGTACTTC CASSAGQGNEQYF
NA TRBJ2-1 TRBV6-1 NA TGTGCCAGCATCAAACGGGGTTTACAGTTCTTC CASIKRGLQFF
TRBD2 TRBJ2-7 TRBV29-1 few TGCAGCGTTGACGGCAATCCTAGCGGGAGTATCTACGAGCAGTACTTC CSVDGNPSGSIYEQYF
TRBD2 TRBJ2-7 TRBV5-5 NA TGTGCCAGCAGCTTGGAGGATAGCGGGAGGTACGAGCAGTACTTC CASSLEDSGRYEQYF
NA TRBJ2-5 TRBV25-1 many TGTGCCAGCAGTGCTCAAAGGGGGACCCAGTACTTC CASSAQRGTQYF
TRBD2 TRBJ2-5 TRBV10-3 NA TGTGCCATCAGCCTAGCGGGAGGTCAAGAGACCCAGTACTTC CAISLAGGQETQYF
NA TRBJ2-3 TRBV6-1 NA TGTACCAGCAGTGACGTGGACAGCAGCACAGATACGCAGTATTTT CTSSDVDSSTDTQYF
TRBD1 TRBJ1-4 TRBV20-1 NA TGCAGTGCAAACATACAGGGGGCGCCTAGGGAAAAACTGTTTTTT CSANIQGAPREKLFF
NA TRBJ1-1 TRBV6-5 NA TGTGCCAGCAATCCGGGGCAGGTTTTGAGTGAAGCTTTCTTT CASNPGQVLSEAFF
TRBD2 TRBJ2-7 TRBV20-1 NA TGCAGTGCATCCGGGACTAGCGTTTTCCAGAGCTCCTACGAGCAGTACTTC CSASGTSVFQSSYEQYF
NA TRBJ2-7 TRBV2 NA TGTGCCAGCACCTCCTACGAGCAGTACTTC CASTSYEQYF